Below, 16 T cell receptor beta chains from the same sample are listed, as sequenced in a study of T-cell memory formation after mild COVID-19. Via MiXCR, TCRdb re-called the 5' RACE reads, giving one row per CDR3 protein. The table lists about 400,000 distinct CDR3 sequences, 24% of them singletons, with 8.8% in the top ten. The sample was PBMCs or a T cell subset sorted from them (not recorded which). The receptors derive from an adult woman who had mild COVID-19 (a few samples of this study predate the infection). Cell type and time point are not known.

This chain uses TRBV29-1 with TRBJ2-1, with 8 bases fitting TRBD2. CDR1 and CDR2 (germline): SQVTM, ANQGSEA. This CDR3 spans 14 amino acids. The trim removed 4 bases at V and 4 bases at J, leaving 6 bases unmatched. The CDR3 DNA sequence: TGCAGCGTTGGGGCCCGCGGGAGGTACAATGAGCAGTTCTTC. Translating gives CSVGARGRYNEQFF.

Only a few counts were recorded for this clonotype. This chain connects TRBV4-1 to TRBJ1-3, with 7 nucleotides matching TRBD1. Trimming took 3 bases from V and 4 from J; bases not matched to a gene: 6. Germline V CDR1 and CDR2: MGHRA, YSYEKL. The CDR3 is made up of 15 amino acids. The CDR3 DNA follows: TGCGCCAGCAGCCATACAGGGGCGGGCGGAAACACCATATATTTT. It yields the protein CASSHTGAGGNTIYF.

The V call is TRBV29-1, the J call TRBJ1-2; D perhaps matches TRBD1 (6 bases). Trimming pared 5 bases from V and 6 bases from J, leaving 16 bases between. The CDR3 spans 13 residues. The V gene's germline CDR1 is SQVTM and CDR2 ANQGSEA. In nucleotides, the CDR3 is TGCAGCGTTTACAGGGTTTATTCGGATGGCTACACCTTC. Translating gives CSVYRVYSDGYTF.

The chain carries TRBV7-9 and TRBJ1-1, with a tentative D call TRBD1 (5 bases). Trimming stripped 5 bases from V and 3 bases from J, with 10 bases between. The CDR3 covers 13 residues. Germline V lookup: CDR1 SEHNR, CDR2 FQNEAQ (reference sequence). The CDR3 DNA reads TGTGCCAGCAGCCCCGGGGCGGACACTGAAGCTTTCTTT. It encodes CASSPGADTEAFF.

V gene TRBV6-2 or TRBV6-3 combines with J gene TRBJ2-7, with TRBD1 matching over 7 bases. The CDR3 has 17 amino acids. V lost 6 bases and J lost 0; bases outside the gene matches: 14. Germline lookup yields CDR1 MNHEY and CDR2 SVGEGT. As DNA, the CDR3 is TGTGCCAGCAGACGACTCGGTAGGGGACAGAGCTCCTACGAGCAGTACTTC. Translated, it gives CASRRLGRGQSSYEQYF.

This clonotype has ten or more counts. The genes are TRBV6-1 and TRBJ2-7, with no clear D. This CDR3 spans 13 amino acids. V gave up 1 base and J gave up 2 bases, with 6 bases separating them. The germline gives CDR1 MNHNS, CDR2 SASEGT. The CDR3 DNA reads TGTGCCAGCAGTGAAGAGGAAACCTACGAGCAGTACTTC. It codes for CASSEEETYEQYF.

This chain links TRBV6-5 with TRBJ1-5, with TRBD1 as a possible D gene (6 bases). The CDR3 covers 15 residues. The V gene's germline CDR1 is MNHEY and CDR2 SVGAGI. V dropped 7 bases and J dropped 0 bases, with 13 bases sitting between them. The chain's CDR3 is CASTYRDLSNQPQHF. CDR3 sequence (DNA): TGTGCCAGCACCTACAGGGACCTTAGCAATCAGCCCCAGCATTTT.

This clonotype was detected a few times. The chain links TRBV12-3 or TRBV12-4 to TRBJ1-5, with D tentatively TRBD1 (6 bases). Trimming removed 3 bases at V and 9 bases at J, with 12 bases between. The CDR3 has 13 amino acids. The CDR3 sequence is CASSFRGWGPQHF. The CDR3 region has the DNA TGTGCCAGCAGTTTCAGGGGCTGGGGGCCCCAGCATTTT.

This clonotype came up many times. The rearrangement links TRBV5-1 to TRBJ2-5; a weak D match, TRBD1 (6 bases). The CDR3 extends over 14 amino acids. Germline V gene data show CDR1 as SGHRS and CDR2 as YFSETQ. V dropped 4 bases and J dropped 4 bases, with 14 bases sitting between them. The CDR3 nucleotides are TGCGCCAGCAGCGATCCTACAGGGAGAGAGACCCAGTACTTC. Its protein is CASSDPTGRETQYF.

The V and J genes are TRBV5-1 and TRBJ1-1, with TRBD1 matching over 7 bases. Trimming at V came to 4 bases and at J to 12 bases, leaving 9 bases not matched to a gene. The germline V gene encodes CDR1 SGHRS and CDR2 YFSETQ. CDR3 size: 12 residues. CDR3 sequence reads: CASSRAGTETFF. CDR3 nucleotides: TGCGCCAGCAGCCGCGCCGGGACAGAGACTTTCTTT.

This clonotype has more than one count but fewer than ten. The chain combines TRBV20-1 with TRBJ2-1, with D maybe TRBD1 (5 bases). Trimming took off 0 bases at V and 11 bases at J, with 20 bases between the two ends. This CDR3 contains 15 residues. Per germline, CDR1 DFQATT and CDR2 SNEGSKA (reference sequence). CDR3 sequence (DNA): TGCAGTGCTAGAGACAGGGTTTATTCCGACAAGAAGCAGTTCTTC. Amino acid sequence: CSARDRVYSDKKQFF.

This clonotype showed up just a few times. The chain carries TRBV10-3 and TRBJ2-1, with no clear D. The CDR3 extends over 13 amino acids. CDR1 and CDR2 (germline): ENHRY, SYGVKD. V lost 5 bases and J 2 bases, leaving 7 bases between the germline ends. The CDR3 coding sequence is TGTGCCATCAGTCCGGGCCCCTACAATGAGCAGTTCTTC. As protein: CAISPGPYNEQFF.

V gene TRBV7-9 combines with J gene TRBJ2-7, with D tentatively TRBD2 (5 bases). CDR1 is SEHNR and CDR2 is FQNEAQ in the germline V gene (reference sequence). The CDR3 runs to 15 residues. V lost 3 bases and J lost 6, with 18 bases in between. CDR3 region: CASSLAPGITGEQYF. Written as DNA, the CDR3 is TGTGCCAGCAGCTTGGCGCCGGGGATAACGGGCGAGCAGTACTTC. The full variable domain, completed using reference TRBV7-9 and TRBJ2-7, is DTGVSQNPRHKITKRGQNVTFRCDPISEHNRLYWYRQTLGQGPEFLTYFQNEAQLEKSRLLSDRFSAERPKGSFSTLEIQRTEQGDSAMYLCASSLAPGITGEQYFGPGTRLTVT.

This chain links TRBV24-1 with TRBJ1-1; D unresolved. This CDR3 has 12 amino acids. Between the trimmed V and J ends, which lost 0 bases and 10 bases, there was a span of 8 bases. CDR1 KGHDR and CDR2 SFDVKD come from the germline V gene. CDR3 nucleotide sequence: TGTGCCACCAGTGATTTGGGGAAGATAGCTTTCTTT. Translation gives CATSDLGKIAFF.

In this sample, this clonotype turned up a few times. The rearrangement links TRBV18 to TRBJ1-4; no clear D. The germline V and J ends were trimmed by 4 bases and 4 bases, with 16 bases remaining between them. The germline V gene has CDR1 KGHSH and CDR2 LQKENI. The CDR3 has 16 amino acids. CDR3 sequence: CASSLTSADLNEKLFF. The DNA of the CDR3 is TGTGCCAGCTCACTAACGTCGGCAGACCTTAATGAAAAACTGTTTTTT.

This clonotype was seen only once. CDR3 sequence reads: CASSPPLGTQETQYF. The CDR3 DNA follows: TGTGCCAGCTCACCACCGTTGGGAACCCAAGAGACCCAGTACTTC. The genes are TRBV18 and TRBJ2-5; D ambiguous. V lost 0 bases, J lost 1 base, and 9 bases lay in between. CDR3 length equals 15 residues. CDR1 and CDR2 (germline): KGHSH, LQKENI.